This T cell receptor beta chain derives from a study of cytomegalovirus exposure and HLA in healthy donors (dated by TCRdb to the late 2010s). Context from the whole study: According to an earlier analysis of a few hundred of the donors, 150 million to 200 million T cells yielded 90 million to 140 million unique TCR beta sequences and roughly 280 Gb of sequence data. An earlier analysis of 587 of the donors used high-throughput TCR beta sequencing to judge whether each TCR beta V gene segment behaved as functional or pseudogenic. Along with the roughly 670-subject first cohort, a separate validation cohort of over a hundred different subjects was used. Rather than using new phenotypic data, the later analysis identified candidate immune exposures from TCR beta sequences and from how often those sequences occurred across donors. A later analysis re-examined previously published TCR beta repertoires from 500 to 700 donors and added high-resolution HLA genotyping to investigate patterns of TCR occurrence. Among several hundred genotyped donors of the cohort, an average of roughly 230,000 unique TCR beta nucleotide sequences was sequenced per donor, of which 15% to 20% were non-productive. HLA typing included class I and class II loci at four-digit resolution. Typing coverage differed by locus: A, B, C, DRB1 and DQB1 were typed in roughly 620-640 donors, DQA1 in about 550, DPA1 in some 610, and DPB1 in around 440. Alongside the repertoire data, information on donor age, sex, ethnicity and CMV serostatus was compiled. Every discovery cohort repertoire had been produced on one sequencing platform. About five DR-DQ haplotypes were handled as single units for association and clustering because linkage in the cohort was strong. About 330 gigabases of sequencing data and roughly 81 million unique TCR sequences made up an early release that covered about 640 HLA-typed donors. A later genetic analysis used genome-wide SNP genotypes for about 60% of the roughly 670 donors, treating that subset as a discovery cohort. The study was designed to test whether signatures of past pathogen exposure could be identified by cataloging public T cell receptors. To predict cytomegalovirus infection status, the study brought together high-throughput TCR immunosequencing, statistical association of individual TCRs with disease status, and machine learning. The genetic ancestry cluster associated with self-reported Caucasian donors included over 80% of the roughly 380 genotyped donors. Using immunosequencing, the study profiled T cell repertoires from 640 or so subjects and related those repertoires to cytomegalovirus serostatus. General conclusions and limits of the study: Specific HLA alleles were associated with roughly 17,000 TCR beta sequences at a false discovery rate of 0.05 in a later analysis. Assigning TCR associations to individual alleles was difficult when HLA alleles, especially DR and DQ, strongly co-occurred. In a later analysis, the rate of TCR association differed among HLA loci, with DRB1 alleles having the most associated TCRs and HLA-C alleles having the fewest. In an earlier analysis of approximately 590 of the donors, most TCR beta V segments appeared in productive rearrangements about 87% or about 30% of the time, broadly matching IMGT annotations. Because the 87-base-pair reads could not distinguish some IMGT-functional V segments, including TRBV6-2 and TRBV6-3, those segments were excluded. Most TCR sequences were observed very rarely across donors, whereas some public TCRs were present in many individuals. Over 15 rarely observed V segments, including chromosome 9 orphons, were excluded from the earlier analysis of some 590 of the donors because counts were too low. Cytomegalovirus status was reported to be diagnosed by the classifier with high specificity and sensitivity in both the original and validation cohorts. According to a later analysis, parvovirus B19, influenza, CMV and Epstein-Barr virus appeared linked to several top co-occurrence clusters. A further reported finding was that TCR beta sequences accurately predicted the HLA-A and HLA-B alleles for most subjects in the first cohort. In a later analysis, most CMV-associated TCR beta chains were found to appear HLA-restricted, with HLA associations seemingly driven largely by CMV exposure. Linkage disequilibrium might explain the correlated functional status among segregating V segments, but an unknown experimental factor could not be ruled out. Because HLA typing was unavailable for some donors at each locus, only the typed subset was used in association tests. Compared with equally common non-associated chains, HLA-associated TCR beta chains in a later analysis were more clonally expanded and had lower generation probabilities. A few of the identified cytomegalovirus-associated TCR beta chains were confirmed in vitro to be specific for cytomegalovirus antigens. In this cohort, only TCR beta chains were sequenced, and detectable features were limited by the absence of alpha or paired-chain data. According to the authors, the approach could potentially be generalized to other disease states and immunological phenotypes. A cluster of highly shared sequence variants was judged likely to be a technical artifact of the sequencing pipeline. In a later genetic analysis, a missense DCLRE1C variant was associated with V-gene and J-gene trimming of TCR beta chains, and the association was replicated in an independent cohort. A later genetic analysis reported fewer N-insertions in productive TCRs among donors in an Asian-associated ancestry cluster than the approximately 670-donor mean. Presence/absence analyses assumed roughly uniform sequencing depth across donors, an assumption that may not hold. CMV serostatus was the only immune exposure information available for the cohort. The study listed 164 TCR beta chains as associated with cytomegalovirus.

A word on this clone: Its cognate antigen has yet to be identified. No base-level quality is on record; no much larger clone is a single base apart.

Germline trimming: 6 bases from V, 2 bases from J; junction bases outside gene matches: 4. Counted from cysteine to phenylalanine, this CDR3 has 14 amino acids. Only CDR3 DNA is held: 42 bases, read in frame from base 1. CDR1 and CDR2 (ENHRY, SYGVKD) derive from the germline V gene. Library method: the immunoSEQ multiplex PCR assay. A mixture of 60 forward primers for TCR Vbeta segments and 13 reverse primers for TCR Jbeta segments was used in the multiplex PCR. The CDR3 region of rearranged TCR beta genes was amplified from genomic DNA with a multiplex PCR assay. Amplified TCR beta libraries were sequenced as 87-base-pair reads on the Illumina HiSeq System. Turning to the authors' computational methods: Across the 500 to 850 repertoires, a later analysis counted about 81 million unique TCR beta chains, approximately 10 million of which were shared by at least two donors. Raw reads were error-corrected and collapsed into unique sequences by a nearest-neighbor algorithm in which closely related sequences were merged to remove PCR and sequencing errors. V, D and J gene segments were assigned by aligning CDR3 sequences to IMGT reference sequences. For a sequence to be retained, a match of at least six nucleotides to both a V gene segment and a J gene segment was required. A rearrangement counted as productive if the CDR3 had no stop codons and remained in frame with V and J, and every other rearrangement counted as non-productive. Following IMGT convention, CDR3 was defined as the stretch from the second conserved V-encoded cysteine up to the conserved J-encoded phenylalanine. The earlier analysis of around 640 of the donors excluded sequences that lacked an unambiguous match to a single V gene segment. An earlier analysis of under 750 of the donors called V segments functional above 56.7% productive rearrangements and segregating when the between-donor standard deviation exceeded 5%. A statistical classification framework was built to diagnose cytomegalovirus status from the catalog of TCR beta chain sequences. V and J gene assignment, in a later analysis, came from comparing TCR nucleotide sequences with IMGT/GENE-DB human TR gene sequences. Using the TCRdist pipeline, a later analysis assigned CDR3 sequences along with most-parsimonious VDJ recombination scenarios. A later analysis defined each TCR beta chain by its CDR3 amino acid sequence plus V-gene family, and excluded reads lacking a unique V-gene family. To address suspected cross-contamination and a sequencing artifact, a later analysis removed around 600 highly shared, low-generation-probability nucleotide sequences. In a later analysis, a clonal expansion index was calculated for each public chain from normalized within-repertoire ranks of inferred template counts. Generation probabilities in a later analysis came from a VDJ recombination model fitted to out-of-frame rearrangements, and those results were checked against IGoR. A later analysis scored TCR-TCR, TCR-HLA and TCR-CMV co-occurrence with hypergeometric tests, applying a repertoire-size bias correction to TCR pairs. False discovery rates were estimated in a later analysis by permuting HLA or CMV assignments 20 times. In a later analysis, co-occurring TCRs were grouped using DBSCAN, and TCRdist sequence similarity was added for clustering within HLA-allele-positive subsets. Co-occurrence clustering excluded repertoires with fewer than 30,000 or more than 120,000 public chains, plus five with anomalous nucleotide sharing. Entries here come from immuneACCESS through TCRdb and include only in-frame sequences with V and J called. Some clones fail to appear in such tables; in the studies checked, an unresolved V gene covers under half of the shortfall, and the cause of the remainder is unknown. D and trimming come from the DNA, and the V and J calls and clone size come from that table. The sample yields over 130,000 clones; 75% to 90% were counted once. The ten largest clones represent 1.2% of the sample.

The cohort was made up of roughly 670 healthy bone marrow donors. Cohort members were all nominally healthy when sampled, although unrecorded immune exposures were likely present. The donor tested CMV seronegative, placing the donor among the roughly 400 seronegative members of the cohort. Each donor provided a peripheral blood sample, and peripheral blood mononuclear cells were used for TCR beta sequencing. The Qiagen DNeasy Blood Extraction Kit was used to extract genomic DNA from the blood cell samples. Material for sequencing was PBMCs. The chain employs TRBV10-3 and TRBJ2-3; a stretch of 8 junction bases matches TRBD2. The receptor's source is a female donor in good health and CMV-seronegative. The CDR3 region has the sequence CAIRSGGPTDTQYF. The DNA sequence follows: TGTGCCATCAGAAGCGGGGGACCCACAGATACGCAGTATTTT.